This T cell receptor beta chain was recorded in a study of T-cell memory formation after mild COVID-19. From germline, CDR1 is SGDLS and CDR2 YYNGEE. The CDR3 contains 13 residues. V dropped 0 bases and J dropped 3 bases, with 7 bases sitting between them. Note on this clonotype: The antigen is not known.

Constant-segment primers and 5'RACE yielded cDNA libraries for TCR alpha and TCR beta, each carrying sample barcodes and UMIs. A single record per CDR3 protein comes from TCRdb applying MiXCR to the 5' RACE reads. This sample yields 560,000 or so distinct CDR3 sequences, of which approximately 15% are seen a single time; roughly 7.8% belongs to the top ten. General study points: Memory from before infection featured some responding clones, which suggests cross-reactive memory joined.

This TCR derives from an adult woman who had mild COVID-19 (a few samples of this study predate the infection). Cell type and time point are not known. This sequence joins TRBV9 and TRBJ2-7; D is unresolved. The specimen was PBMCs or a T cell subset sorted from them (not recorded which). The CDR3 here is CASSVDPYYEQYF. The CDR3 coding sequence is TGTGCCAGCAGCGTAGATCCTTACTACGAGCAGTACTTC.